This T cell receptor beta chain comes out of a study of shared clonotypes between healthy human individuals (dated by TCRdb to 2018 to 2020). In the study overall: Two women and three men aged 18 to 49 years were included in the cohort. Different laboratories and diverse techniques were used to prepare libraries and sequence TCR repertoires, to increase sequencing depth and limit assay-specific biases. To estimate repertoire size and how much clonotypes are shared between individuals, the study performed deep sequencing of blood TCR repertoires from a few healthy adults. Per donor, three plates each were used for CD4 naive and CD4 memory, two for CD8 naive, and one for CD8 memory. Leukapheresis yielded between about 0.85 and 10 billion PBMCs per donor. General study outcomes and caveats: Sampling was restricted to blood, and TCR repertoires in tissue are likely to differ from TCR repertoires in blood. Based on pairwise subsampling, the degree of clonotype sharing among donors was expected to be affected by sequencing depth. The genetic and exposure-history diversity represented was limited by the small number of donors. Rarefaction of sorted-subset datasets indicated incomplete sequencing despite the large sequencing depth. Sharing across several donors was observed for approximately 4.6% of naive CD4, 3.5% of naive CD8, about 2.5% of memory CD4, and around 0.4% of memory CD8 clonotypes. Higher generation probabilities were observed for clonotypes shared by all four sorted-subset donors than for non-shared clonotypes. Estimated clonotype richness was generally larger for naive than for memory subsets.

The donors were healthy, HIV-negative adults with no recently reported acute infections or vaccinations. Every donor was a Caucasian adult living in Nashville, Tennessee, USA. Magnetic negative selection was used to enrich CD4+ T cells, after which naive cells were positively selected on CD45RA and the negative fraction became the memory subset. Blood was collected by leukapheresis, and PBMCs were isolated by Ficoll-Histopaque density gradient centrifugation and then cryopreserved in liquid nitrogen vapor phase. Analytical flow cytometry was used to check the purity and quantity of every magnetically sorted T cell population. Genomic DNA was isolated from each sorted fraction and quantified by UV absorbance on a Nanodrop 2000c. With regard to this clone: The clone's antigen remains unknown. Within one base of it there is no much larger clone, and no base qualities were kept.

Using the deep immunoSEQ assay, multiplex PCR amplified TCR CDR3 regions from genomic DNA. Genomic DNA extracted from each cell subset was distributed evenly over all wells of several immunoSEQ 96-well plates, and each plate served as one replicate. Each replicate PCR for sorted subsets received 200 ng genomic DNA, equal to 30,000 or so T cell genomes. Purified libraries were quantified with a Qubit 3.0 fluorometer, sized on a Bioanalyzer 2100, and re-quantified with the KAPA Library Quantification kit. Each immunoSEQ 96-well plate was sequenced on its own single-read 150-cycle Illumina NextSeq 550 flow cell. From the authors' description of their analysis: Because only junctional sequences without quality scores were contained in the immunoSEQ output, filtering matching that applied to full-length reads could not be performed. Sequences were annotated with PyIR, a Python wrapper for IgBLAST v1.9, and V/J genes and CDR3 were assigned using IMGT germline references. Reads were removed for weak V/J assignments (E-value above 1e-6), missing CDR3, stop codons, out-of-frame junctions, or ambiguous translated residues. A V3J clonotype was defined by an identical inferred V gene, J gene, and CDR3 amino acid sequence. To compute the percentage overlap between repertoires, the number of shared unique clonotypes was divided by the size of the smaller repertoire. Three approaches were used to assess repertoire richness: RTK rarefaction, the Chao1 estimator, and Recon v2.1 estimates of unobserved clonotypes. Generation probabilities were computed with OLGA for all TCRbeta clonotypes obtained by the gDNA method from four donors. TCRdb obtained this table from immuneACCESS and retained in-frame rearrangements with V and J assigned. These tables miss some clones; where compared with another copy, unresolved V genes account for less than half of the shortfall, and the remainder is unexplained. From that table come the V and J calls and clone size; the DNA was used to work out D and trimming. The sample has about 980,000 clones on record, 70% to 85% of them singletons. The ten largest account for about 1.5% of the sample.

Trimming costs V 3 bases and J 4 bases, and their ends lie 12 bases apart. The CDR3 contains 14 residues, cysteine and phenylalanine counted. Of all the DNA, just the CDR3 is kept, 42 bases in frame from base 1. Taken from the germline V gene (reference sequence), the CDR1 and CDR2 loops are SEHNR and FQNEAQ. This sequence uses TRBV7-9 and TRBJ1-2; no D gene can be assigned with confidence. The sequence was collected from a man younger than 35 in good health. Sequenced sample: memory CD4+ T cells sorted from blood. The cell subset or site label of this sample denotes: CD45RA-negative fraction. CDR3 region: CASSFGEGVYGYTF. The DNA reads TGTGCCAGCAGCTTTGGGGAGGGTGTCTATGGCTACACCTTC. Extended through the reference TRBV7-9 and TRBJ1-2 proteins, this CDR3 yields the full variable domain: DTGVSQNPRHKITKRGQNVTFRCDPISEHNRLYWYRQTLGQGPEFLTYFQNEAQLEKSRLLSDRFSAERPKGSFSTLEIQRTEQGDSAMYLCASSFGEGVYGYTFGSGTRLTVV.